The rows below give T cell receptor beta chains drawn from one sample of a study of T cell responses to AZD1222 COVID-19 vaccine. Profiling relied on immunoSEQ multiplex PCR, and the TCRdb table lists in-frame clones only, not all of them. The sample has over 110,000 clones; about 91% are singletons. Specimen: peripheral blood, collected 28 days after the second AZD1222 dose. Receptors were obtained from an adult who received the AZD1222 COVID-19 vaccine. Each CDR3 is given with its conserved first and last residue. Fields, in order: D gene, V gene, J gene, clone size, CDR3 DNA, CDR3 protein. The D gene is left open where the match is weak. The size field is filled for only some rows; it gives once, few, many or a size class.

>.|TRBV10-3|TRBJ1-5|.
TGTGCCATCAGTGATGAGGGTCGAGGTAATCAGCCCCAGCATTTT
CAISDEGRGNQPQHF
>.|TRBV4-1|TRBJ1-2|.
TGCGCCAGCAGCCCAAGGCGGACAGATACTCTATCGGAAGGCTACACCTTC
CASSPRRTDTLSEGYTF
>.|TRBV7-2|TRBJ2-2|.
TGTGCCAGCAGCTTAGGGCGGTCAGGAGCGAACACCGGGGAGCTGTTTTTT
CASSLGRSGANTGELFF
>.|TRBV19|TRBJ1-1|.
TGTGCCAGTAGTGAGAGACGGTCAGGGGACACTGAAGCTTTCTTT
CASSERRSGDTEAFF
>.|TRBV6-5|TRBJ1-1|few
TGTGCCAGCAGTTACTCGCAGTTAACGAACACTGAAGCTTTCTTT
CASSYSQLTNTEAFF
>TRBD1|TRBV27|TRBJ2-5|few
TGTGCCAGCAGTTTCGACAGGGGGACAGAGACCCAGTACTTC
CASSFDRGTETQYF
>.|TRBV11-2|TRBJ1-6|.
TGTGCCAGCAGCTTAGCAGTGAGTGGTAATTCACCCCTCCACTTT
CASSLAVSGNSPLHF
>TRBD1|TRBV6-2/TRBV6-3|TRBJ1-2|once
TGTGCCAGCAGTCTTCGACAGGGGCTTGCGTCCTTC
CASSLRQGLASF
>.|TRBV5-4|TRBJ2-6|.
TGTGCCAGCAGTTCTGAAGCTGGGGCCAACGTCCTGACTTTC
CASSSEAGANVLTF
>TRBD1|TRBV7-2|TRBJ1-2|.
TGTGCCAGCAGCTTAGTCCCGGGACAGGGCTATGGCTACACCTTC
CASSLVPGQGYGYTF
>.|TRBV6-6|TRBJ1-1|.
TGTGCCAGCAGTTACGGGGGGGGACGGAACACTGAAGCTTTCTTT
CASSYGGGRNTEAFF
>.|TRBV28|TRBJ2-5|.
TGTGCCAGTGGGACGGACCAAGAGACCCAGTACTTC
CASGTDQETQYF
>.|TRBV18|TRBJ1-6|.
TGTGCCAGCTCGCCCGGGGGGGGGCATTCACCCCTCCACTTT
CASSPGGGHSPLHF
>.|TRBV24-1|TRBJ2-2|.
TGTGCCACCAGTGAGGACAGCAACACCGGGGAGCTGTTTTTT
CATSEDSNTGELFF
>.|TRBV4-1|TRBJ1-1|.
TGCGCCAGCAGCCCGGAGGGGATGGACACTGAAGCTTTCTTT
CASSPEGMDTEAFF
>.|TRBV28|TRBJ2-5|.
TGTGCCAGCAGTCGTGTCGGGAGTACCCAGTACTTC
CASSRVGSTQYF
>.|TRBV5-1|TRBJ2-3|.
TGCGCCAGCAGCTTCGAAGGGAAAGATACGCAGTATTTT
CASSFEGKDTQYF
>.|TRBV11-1|TRBJ1-1|.
TGTGCCAGCAGCTTCAGGAGGTTGGACACTGAAGCTTTCTTT
CASSFRRLDTEAFF
>.|TRBV19|TRBJ1-6|once
TGTGCCAGTACTGGGCCCGCGAGCTCCTATAATTCACCCCTCCACTTT
CASTGPASSYNSPLHF
>.|TRBV19|TRBJ1-3|.
TGTGCCAGTAACAAAGGGCCTACTGGAAACACCATATATTTT
CASNKGPTGNTIYF
>.|TRBV6-5|TRBJ2-1|.
TGTGCCAGCTCAAGGGTGTCCTACAATGAGCAGTTCTTC
CASSRVSYNEQFF
>.|TRBV5-4|TRBJ1-2|.
TGTGCCAGCAGCTTGGATGGCAACTATGGCTACACCTTC
CASSLDGNYGYTF
>.|TRBV27|TRBJ1-4|.
TGTGCCAGCAGTTTATCCAGGTCCTTTAATGAAAAACTGTTTTTT
CASSLSRSFNEKLFF
>TRBD1|TRBV28|TRBJ1-5|.
TGTGCCAGCAGAAGCAGGGGGCGCGGTGGCAATCAGCCCCAGCATTTT
CASRSRGRGGNQPQHF
>TRBD1|TRBV5-6|TRBJ2-7|once
TGTGCCAGCAGCGGGCAGGACAGGGATTACTACGAGCAGTACTTC
CASSGQDRDYYEQYF
>TRBD2|TRBV6-2/TRBV6-3|TRBJ2-1|.
TGTGCCAGCAGTTACGCTCCGGGACTAGCGGTATACAATGAGCAGTTCTTC
CASSYAPGLAVYNEQFF
>.|TRBV7-3|TRBJ1-1|.
TGTGCCAGCAGCTGGGGTTCTCTAGAGAACACTGAAGCTTTCTTT
CASSWGSLENTEAFF
>.|TRBV10-3|TRBJ1-5|.
TGTGCCATCAGTGAAGGTGGGGGGCAGAACAATCAGCCCCAGCATTTT
CAISEGGGQNNQPQHF
>TRBD1|TRBV27|TRBJ2-5|.
TGTGCCAGCAGAGCGATGACAGGGTACCAAGAGACCCAGTACTTC
CASRAMTGYQETQYF
>.|TRBV5-6|TRBJ1-1|.
TGTGCCAGCAGCCGTGGGGGGGCGGATTATTGGGTTGGCACTGAAGCTTTCTTT
CASSRGGADYWVGTEAFF
>TRBD1|TRBV2|TRBJ1-2|.
TGTGCCAGCAGTGAAGATAGGGGGCTTGGCTACACCTTC
CASSEDRGLGYTF
>TRBD2|TRBV9|TRBJ2-3|.
TGTGCCAGCAGCGTGGGCCTAGCGGGACGCACAGATACGCAGTATTTT
CASSVGLAGRTDTQYF
>.|TRBV4-3|TRBJ1-1|.
TGCGCCAGCAGCCTTACAGCGAACACTGAAGCTTTCTTT
CASSLTANTEAFF
>.|TRBV4-2|TRBJ1-1|.
TGTGCCAGCAGCGGACAGCTGAACACTGAAGCTTTCTTT
CASSGQLNTEAFF
>TRBD2|TRBV4-1|TRBJ2-5|.
TGCGCCAGCAGCCAACTGCTAGCGGGGGGGCAAGAGACCCAGTACTTC
CASSQLLAGGQETQYF
>.|TRBV9|TRBJ1-1|.
TGTGCCAGCAGCCCCCGTCGGAGCACTGAAGCTTTCTTT
CASSPRRSTEAFF
>TRBD1|TRBV27|TRBJ1-1|few
TGTGCCAGCAGTTCGACAGGGACTGAAGCTTTCTTT
CASSSTGTEAFF
>TRBD1|TRBV5-6|TRBJ2-1|.
TGTGCCAGCAGCACCGGACAGGGTAGTAATGAGCAGTTCTTC
CASSTGQGSNEQFF
>.|TRBV21-1|TRBJ1-1|.
TGTGCCAGCAGCAAGTTTACAGGGGGCTCCGACTCTGAAGCTTTCTTT
CASSKFTGGSDSEAFF
>.|TRBV27|TRBJ2-7|.
TGTGCCAGCAGCTCCACGGGCTACGAGCAGTACTTC
CASSSTGYEQYF
>.|TRBV4-3|TRBJ1-5|.
TGCGCCAGCAGCCACGAACGGACCCCCCTGGGGCAGCCCCAGCATTTT
CASSHERTPLGQPQHF
>.|TRBV6-4|TRBJ2-1|medium-sized
TGTGCCAGCAGTGACGGGAGCTACAATGAGCAGTTCTTC
CASSDGSYNEQFF
>.|TRBV4-1|TRBJ2-7|.
TGCGCCAGCAGCCAAGAAGGAGTAAGCCTAGCGCCACTTCGAGAGCAGTACTTC
CASSQEGVSLAPLREQYF
>TRBD1|TRBV5-4|TRBJ2-1|.
TGTGCCAGCAGCTTGGGACAGGGGATGGATGAGCAGTTCTTC
CASSLGQGMDEQFF
>.|TRBV29-1|TRBJ1-2|.
TGCAGCGTTGGAAAAGACGGACTTAACTATGGCTACACCTTC
CSVGKDGLNYGYTF